The clone carrying this T cell receptor beta chain has a single count. Assay: immunoSEQ multiplex PCR; the TCRdb copy retains only in-frame clones and omits some. The profile covers about 82,000 clones, with about 89% appearing a single time and around 1% taken by the ten largest. The CDR3 sequence is 15 residues long. CDR1 and CDR2 (germline): SEHNR, FQNEAQ (reference sequence). Trimming left V 5 bases short and J 2 bases short, with 16 bases between. The data are from a study of blood T cell repertoires in COVID-19. Study-level background: The United States, Italy and Spain were the sources of the acute and convalescent COVID-19 samples. Sources were T cells, B-cell-depleted T cells, or PBMCs; the material itself was cDNA or gDNA.

All enrollees were about 18 to 100 years old and from under 25 US areas. The rearrangement links TRBV7-9 to TRBJ2-7; TRBD2 might be the D (6 bases). The sample was PBMCs or T cells enriched from blood (not recorded which). The sequence derives from a woman in her 50s with acute COVID-19. CDR3 bases: TGTGCCAGCAGCCTAACGGAGGGGAGTACCTACGAGCAGTACTTC. Translation: CASSLTEGSTYEQYF.